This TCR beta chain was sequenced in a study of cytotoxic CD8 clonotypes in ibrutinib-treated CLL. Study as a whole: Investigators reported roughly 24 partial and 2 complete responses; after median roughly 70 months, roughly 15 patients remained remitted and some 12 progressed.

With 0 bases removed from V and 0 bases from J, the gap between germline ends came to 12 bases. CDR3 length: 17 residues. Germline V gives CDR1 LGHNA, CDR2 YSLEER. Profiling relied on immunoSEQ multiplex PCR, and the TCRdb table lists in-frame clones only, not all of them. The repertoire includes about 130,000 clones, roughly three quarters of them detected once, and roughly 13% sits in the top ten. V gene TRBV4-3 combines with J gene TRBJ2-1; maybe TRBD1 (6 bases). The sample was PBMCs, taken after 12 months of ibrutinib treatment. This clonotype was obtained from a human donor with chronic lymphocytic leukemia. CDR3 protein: CASSQDPGQSSYNEQFF. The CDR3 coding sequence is TGCGCCAGCAGCCAAGATCCCGGACAGAGCTCCTACAATGAGCAGTTCTTC.